This T cell receptor (beta chain) derives from a study of identical twins. Study findings and constraints: The abundant beta clonotypes from cord blood had fewer insertions, and memory repertoires had none of this. There was an excess of low generation probability in the out-of-frame alpha sequences that twins shared.

Germline CDR1 reads DFQATT; CDR2 reads SNEGSKA (reference sequence). The V end lost 0 bases, the J end lost 2 bases, and 6 bases lay between the germline ends. This CDR3 spans 13 amino acids. This clonotype is a singleton in its sample. What it binds is not known. TCRdb used MiXCR to reprocess the 5' RACE reads, holding one entry per CDR3 protein. The sample holds 650,000 to 750,000 distinct CDR3 sequences; roughly 20% are singletons and the top ten take 4.3%. The same sample was also used in a study of T cells expressing NK-cell markers. From that paper: Underlying the TCR beta repertoires were sorted CD3+CD56+NKG2C+, CD3+CD56+NKG2C- and CD3+CD56-NKG2C+ T cells.

The material sequenced was PBMCs. This TCR derives from a woman under 30 in good health. The V gene is TRBV20-1, the J gene TRBJ2-3; D remains ambiguous. Written as DNA, the CDR3 is TGCAGTGCTAGAGACGCCCCCACAGATACGCAGTATTTT. Residues: CSARDAPTDTQYF.